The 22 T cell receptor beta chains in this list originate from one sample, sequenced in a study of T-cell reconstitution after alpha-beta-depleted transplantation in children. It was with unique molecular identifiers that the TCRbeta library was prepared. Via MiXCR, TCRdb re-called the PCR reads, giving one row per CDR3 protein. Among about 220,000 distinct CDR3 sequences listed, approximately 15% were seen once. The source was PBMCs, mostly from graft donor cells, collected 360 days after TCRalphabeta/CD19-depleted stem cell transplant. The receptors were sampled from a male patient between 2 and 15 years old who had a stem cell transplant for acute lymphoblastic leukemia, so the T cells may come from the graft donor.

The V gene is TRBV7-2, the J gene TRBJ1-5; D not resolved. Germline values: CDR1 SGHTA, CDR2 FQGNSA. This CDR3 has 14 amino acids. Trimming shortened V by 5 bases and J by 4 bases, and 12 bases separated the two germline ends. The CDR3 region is CASSAQWGNQPQHF. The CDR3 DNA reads TGTGCCAGCAGCGCCCAATGGGGAAATCAGCCCCAGCATTTT.

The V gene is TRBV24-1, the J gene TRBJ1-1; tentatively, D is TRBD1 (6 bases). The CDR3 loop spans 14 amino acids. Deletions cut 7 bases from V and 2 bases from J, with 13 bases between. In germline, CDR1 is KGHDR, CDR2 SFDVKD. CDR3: CATRENRVNTEAFF. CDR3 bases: TGTGCCACCAGGGAAAACAGGGTTAACACTGAAGCTTTCTTT.

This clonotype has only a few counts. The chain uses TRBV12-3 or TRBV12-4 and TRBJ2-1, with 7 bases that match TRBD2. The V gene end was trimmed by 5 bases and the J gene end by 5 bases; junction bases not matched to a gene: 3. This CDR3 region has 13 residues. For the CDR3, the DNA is TGTGCCAGCAGTCATCTAGCGGACAATGAGCAGTTCTTC. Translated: CASSHLADNEQFF.

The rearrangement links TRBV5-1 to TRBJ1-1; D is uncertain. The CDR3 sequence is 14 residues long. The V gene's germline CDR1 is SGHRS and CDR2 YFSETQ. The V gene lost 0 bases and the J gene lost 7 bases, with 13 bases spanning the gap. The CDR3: CASSLDLVADEAFF. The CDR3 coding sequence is TGCGCCAGCAGCTTGGATCTCGTGGCAGATGAAGCTTTCTTT.

CDR3 bases: TGTGCCAGCAGCCGCATAGCGGGGGGATTCACCGGGGAGCTGTTTTTT. Translated: CASSRIAGGFTGELFF. The chain employs TRBV7-2 and TRBJ2-2, with TRBD2 matching 10 bases. This CDR3 contains 16 residues. Germline CDR1 is SGHTA and CDR2 is FQGNSA. J lost 4 bases, V lost 5 bases, and 7 bases had no gene match.

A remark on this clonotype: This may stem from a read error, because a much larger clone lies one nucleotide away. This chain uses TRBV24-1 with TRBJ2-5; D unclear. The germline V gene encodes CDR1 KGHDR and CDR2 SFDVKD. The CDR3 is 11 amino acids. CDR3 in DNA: TGTGCCGCCGGCGAGGAAGAGGCCCAGTACTTC. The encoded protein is CAAGEEEAQYF.

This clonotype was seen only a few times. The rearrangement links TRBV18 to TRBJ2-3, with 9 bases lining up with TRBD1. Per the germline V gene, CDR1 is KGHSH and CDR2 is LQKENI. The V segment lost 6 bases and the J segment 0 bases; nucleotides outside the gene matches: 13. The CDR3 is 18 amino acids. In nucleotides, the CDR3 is TGTGCCAGCTCGCCTAGGACAGGGGATGTCTTTAGCACAGATACGCAGTATTTT. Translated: CASSPRTGDVFSTDTQYF.

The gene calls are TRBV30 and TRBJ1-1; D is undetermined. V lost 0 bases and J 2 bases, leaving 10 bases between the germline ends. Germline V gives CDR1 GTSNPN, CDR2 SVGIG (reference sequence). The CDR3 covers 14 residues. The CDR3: CAWSVYRINTEAFF. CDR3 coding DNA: TGTGCCTGGAGTGTATACAGAATAAACACTGAAGCTTTCTTT.

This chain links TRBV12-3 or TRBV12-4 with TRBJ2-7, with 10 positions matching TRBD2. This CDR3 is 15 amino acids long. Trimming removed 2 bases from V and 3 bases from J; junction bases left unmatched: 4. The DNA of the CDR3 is TGTGCCAGCAGTTTAATGGCTAGCGGGGGCTACGAGCAGTACTTC. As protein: CASSLMASGGYEQYF.

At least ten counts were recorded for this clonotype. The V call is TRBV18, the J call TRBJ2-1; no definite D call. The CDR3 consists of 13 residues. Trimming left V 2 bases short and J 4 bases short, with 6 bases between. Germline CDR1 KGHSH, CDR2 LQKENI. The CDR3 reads CASSPAVYNEQFF. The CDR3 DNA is TGTGCCAGCTCACCAGCGGTATACAATGAGCAGTTCTTC.

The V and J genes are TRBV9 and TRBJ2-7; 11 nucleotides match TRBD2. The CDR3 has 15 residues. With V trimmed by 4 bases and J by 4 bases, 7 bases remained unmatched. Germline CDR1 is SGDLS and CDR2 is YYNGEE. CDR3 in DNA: TGTGCCAGCAGCAGGGGGACTAGCGGTGAGTACGAGCAGTACTTC. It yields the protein CASSRGTSGEYEQYF.

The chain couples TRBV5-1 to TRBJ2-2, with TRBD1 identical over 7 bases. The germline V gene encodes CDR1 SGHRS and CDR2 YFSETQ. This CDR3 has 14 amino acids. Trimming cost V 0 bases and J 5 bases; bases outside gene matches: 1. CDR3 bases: TGCGCCAGCAGCTTGGCACAGGGGACCGGGGAGCTGTTTTTT. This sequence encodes CASSLAQGTGELFF.

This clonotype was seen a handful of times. The DNA of the CDR3 is TGTGCCAGCAGCCGGGACACTCAGAGTGGAAATCAGCCCCAGCATTTT. This codes for CASSRDTQSGNQPQHF. The chain joins TRBV7-2 to TRBJ1-5, with D tentatively TRBD1 (6 bases). Germline V gives CDR1 SGHTA, CDR2 FQGNSA. This CDR3 region has 16 residues. Trimming pared 5 bases from V and 4 bases from J, leaving 18 bases between.

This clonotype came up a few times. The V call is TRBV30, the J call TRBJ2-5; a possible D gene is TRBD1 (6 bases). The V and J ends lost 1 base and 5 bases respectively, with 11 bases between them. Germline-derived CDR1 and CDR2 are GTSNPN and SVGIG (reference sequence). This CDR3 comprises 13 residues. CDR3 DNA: TGTGCCTGGAGTGCGGACAGCACGGAGACCCAGTACTTC. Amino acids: CAWSADSTETQYF.

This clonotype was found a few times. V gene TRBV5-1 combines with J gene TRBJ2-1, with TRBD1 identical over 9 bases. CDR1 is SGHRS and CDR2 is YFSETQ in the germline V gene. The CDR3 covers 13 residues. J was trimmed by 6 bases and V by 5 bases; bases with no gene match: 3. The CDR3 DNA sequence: TGCGCCAGCAGATGGACAGGGGTCAATGAGCAGTTCTTC. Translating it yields CASRWTGVNEQFF.

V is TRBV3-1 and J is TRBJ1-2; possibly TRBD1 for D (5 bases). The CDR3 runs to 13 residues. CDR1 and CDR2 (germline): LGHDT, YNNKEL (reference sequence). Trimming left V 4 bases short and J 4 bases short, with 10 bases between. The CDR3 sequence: CASSLGDPYGYTF. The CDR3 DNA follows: TGTGCCAGCAGCCTCGGGGACCCCTATGGCTACACCTTC. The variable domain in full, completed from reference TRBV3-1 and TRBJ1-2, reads DTAVSQTPKYLVTQMGNDKSIKCEQNLGHDTMYWYKQDSKKFLKIMFSYNNKELIINETVPNRFSPKSPDKAHLNLHINSLELGDSAVYFCASSLGDPYGYTFGSGTRLTVV.

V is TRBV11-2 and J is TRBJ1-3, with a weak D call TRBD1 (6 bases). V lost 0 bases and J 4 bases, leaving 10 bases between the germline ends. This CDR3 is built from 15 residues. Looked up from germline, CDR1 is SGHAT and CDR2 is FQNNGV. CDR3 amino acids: CASSLESGGGNTIYF. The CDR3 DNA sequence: TGTGCCAGCAGCTTAGAATCCGGGGGCGGAAACACCATATATTTT.

CDR3 protein: CASSFSLRGSTDTQYF. The CDR3 DNA sequence: TGTGCCAGCAGTTTCTCTCTGCGGGGGAGCACAGATACGCAGTATTTT. This chain joins TRBV12-3 or TRBV12-4 and TRBJ2-3; 7 bases align to TRBD2. There are 16 residues in the CDR3. V lost 3 bases and J lost 0; bases outside the gene matches: 6.

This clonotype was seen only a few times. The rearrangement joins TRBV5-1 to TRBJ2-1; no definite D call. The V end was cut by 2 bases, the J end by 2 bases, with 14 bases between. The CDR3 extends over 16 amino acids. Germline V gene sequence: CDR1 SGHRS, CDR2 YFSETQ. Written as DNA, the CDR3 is TGCGCCAGCAGCTTCCGGATGGGTCCTCCCTACAATGAGCAGTTCTTC. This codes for CASSFRMGPPYNEQFF. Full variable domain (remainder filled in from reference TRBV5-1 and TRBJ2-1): KAGVTQTPRYLIKTRGQQVTLSCSPISGHRSVSWYQQTPGQGLQFLFEYFSETQRNKGNFPGRFSGRQFSNSRSEMNVSTLELGDSALYLCASSFRMGPPYNEQFFGPGTRLTVL.

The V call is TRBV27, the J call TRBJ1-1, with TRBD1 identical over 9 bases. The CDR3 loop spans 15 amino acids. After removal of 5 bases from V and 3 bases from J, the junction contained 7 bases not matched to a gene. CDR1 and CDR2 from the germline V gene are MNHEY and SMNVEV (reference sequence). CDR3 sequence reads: CASSPMGQGDTEAFF. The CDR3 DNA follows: TGTGCCAGCAGTCCGATGGGACAGGGAGACACTGAAGCTTTCTTT.

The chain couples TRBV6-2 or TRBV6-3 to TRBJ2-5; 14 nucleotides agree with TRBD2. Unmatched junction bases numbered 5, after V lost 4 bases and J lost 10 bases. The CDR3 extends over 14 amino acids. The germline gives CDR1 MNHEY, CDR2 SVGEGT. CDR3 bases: TGTGCCAGCAGTTTGGGACTAGCGGGGGCTATCCAGTACTTC. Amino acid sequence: CASSLGLAGAIQYF.

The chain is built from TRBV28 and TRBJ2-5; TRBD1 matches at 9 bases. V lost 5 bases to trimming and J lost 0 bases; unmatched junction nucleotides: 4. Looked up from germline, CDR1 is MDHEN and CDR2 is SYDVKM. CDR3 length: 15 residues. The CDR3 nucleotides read TGTGCCAGCAGTGGGACAGGGCCATACCAAGAGACCCAGTACTTC. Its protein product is CASSGTGPYQETQYF.